The 30 T cell receptor beta chains reported below all come from one sample, sequenced in a study of blood T cell repertoires in COVID-19. This table comes from immunoSEQ multiplex PCR, and its TCRdb copy is limited to in-frame clones, with some not included. Among about 14,000 clones listed, around 91% were seen once. Sequencing was done on a sample of peripheral blood. The source of these receptors is a human donor in a cohort sampled during active COVID-19.

This clone was counted only a few times. This chain uses TRBV5-4 with TRBJ1-2; D is unresolved. Germline V gives CDR1 SGHNT, CDR2 YYREEE (reference sequence). The CDR3 is 14 amino acids. V was clipped by 0 bases and J by 2 bases, with 8 bases between them. The CDR3 DNA reads as TGTGCCAGCAGCTTGGTGACGGGGAACTATGGCTACACCTTC. Translated: CASSLVTGNYGYTF.

This chain joins TRBV28 and TRBJ1-5, with 7 nucleotides matching TRBD1. The CDR3 extends over 13 amino acids. Looked up from germline, CDR1 is MDHEN and CDR2 is SYDVKM. V shed 8 bases and J 5 bases; nucleotides not matched to a gene: 6. CDR3 DNA sequence: TGTGCCAGCCGGCAGGGGGTTTATCAGCCCCAGCATTTT. It specifies CASRQGVYQPQHF.

J is TRBJ1-1 and V is TRBV24-1; the D gene is possibly TRBD1 (5 bases). Germline loops: CDR1 KGHDR, CDR2 SFDVKD. CDR3 length: 11 residues. Trimming left V 9 bases short and J 4 bases short, with 8 bases between. The CDR3 bases are TGTGCCACCTCGGGGGGCACTGAAGCTTTCTTT. This encodes CATSGGTEAFF.

The chain couples TRBV24-1 to TRBJ2-3; D unclear. Between the trimmed V and J ends, which lost 0 bases and 0 bases, there was a span of 6 bases. CDR1 KGHDR and CDR2 SFDVKD come from the germline V gene. The CDR3 runs 15 residues. The chain's CDR3 is CATSDLVTSTDTQYF. DNA of the CDR3: TGTGCCACCAGTGATTTGGTCACTAGCACAGATACGCAGTATTTT.

The chain carries TRBV19 and TRBJ2-3; D is possibly TRBD2 (5 bases). Germline CDR1 and CDR2: LNHDA and SQIVND (reference sequence). CDR3 length: 15 amino acids. V was clipped by 4 bases and J by 1 base, with 12 bases between them. CDR3 amino acids: CASSNPGYGTDTQYF. CDR3 DNA: TGTGCCAGTAGTAACCCGGGGTATGGCACAGATACGCAGTATTTT.

The CDR3 loop is CASSMGPLRTGVLRGYTF. As DNA, the CDR3 is TGTGCCAGTAGTATGGGACCCCTTCGGACAGGGGTTTTGAGAGGCTACACCTTC. J is TRBJ1-2 and V is TRBV19; 9 nucleotides line up with TRBD1. There are 18 residues in the CDR3. Germline V lookup: CDR1 LNHDA, CDR2 SQIVND (reference sequence). The J segment lost 8 bases and the V segment lost 3 bases, leaving 19 bases of the junction unmatched.

CDR3 sequence reads: CASRTGGIEAFF. The CDR3, as DNA: TGTGCCAGTCGGACAGGTGGTATTGAAGCTTTCTTT. The chain links TRBV19 to TRBJ1-1, with 7 bases aligning to TRBD1. Germline V CDR1 and CDR2: LNHDA, SQIVND (reference sequence). The CDR3 is 12 amino acids. V gave up 8 bases and J gave up 7 bases; unmatched junction bases: 7.

The chain links TRBV7-2 to TRBJ2-7; 8 nucleotides line up with TRBD2. CDR1 SGHTA and CDR2 FQGNSA come from the germline V gene. CDR3 length: 14 residues. J lost 5 bases, V lost 7 bases, and 10 bases had no gene match. This chain's CDR3 is CASIPPTSVDEQYF. The CDR3 DNA reads TGTGCCAGCATCCCCCCGACTAGCGTGGACGAGCAGTACTTC.

The J gene is TRBJ2-3, the V gene TRBV5-1; D uncertain. V was clipped by 7 bases and J by 5 bases, with 23 bases between them. CDR3 length: 16 residues. Germline values: CDR1 SGHRS, CDR2 YFSETQ. CDR3 residues: CASHPREEFPGDTQYF. The CDR3 DNA reads TGCGCCAGCCACCCTAGAGAAGAGTTTCCGGGAGATACGCAGTATTTT.

The chain uses TRBV5-1 and TRBJ1-4; the match to TRBD1 covers 10 bases. Trimming at V came to 0 bases and at J to 7 bases, leaving 12 bases not matched to a gene. Germline assignment: CDR1 SGHRS and CDR2 YFSETQ. The CDR3 covers 18 residues. CDR3 nucleotide sequence: TGCGCCAGCAGCTTGGACTCGGGACAGGGGAATACAGGTGAAAAACTGTTTTTT. It specifies CASSLDSGQGNTGEKLFF.

The chain employs TRBV15 and TRBJ2-2; 7 bases map to TRBD2. Germline CDR1 is LNHNV and CDR2 is YYDKDF (reference sequence). This CDR3 region has 17 residues. Trimming at V came to 0 bases and at J to 1 base, leaving 5 bases not matched to a gene. This CDR3 reads CATSRDWDYWNTGELFF. CDR3 bases: TGTGCCACCAGCAGAGATTGGGACTACTGGAACACCGGGGAGCTGTTTTTT.

The chain couples TRBV19 to TRBJ2-5; 11 nucleotides agree with TRBD2. Germline values: CDR1 LNHDA, CDR2 SQIVND (reference sequence). V was clipped by 5 bases and J by 4 bases; unmatched bases: 12. CDR3 length: 17 residues. For the CDR3, the DNA is TGTGCCAGTAGTCCCCAAGGTGGGCTAGCGGGAGGAGAGACCCAGTACTTC. The encoded protein is CASSPQGGLAGGETQYF.

The chain joins TRBV27 to TRBJ2-7, with 9 positions matching TRBD2. The germline gives CDR1 MNHEY, CDR2 SMNVEV (reference sequence). This CDR3 is built from 15 residues. The junction had 8 bases not matched to a gene; V was cut back by 6 bases and J by 2 bases. The CDR3: CASSFSAGGTYEQYF. The CDR3 DNA sequence: TGTGCCAGCAGCTTCTCAGCGGGAGGCACCTACGAGCAGTACTTC.

The J gene is TRBJ2-7, the V gene TRBV6-1, with no clear D. The CDR3 runs to 14 residues. V was shortened by 3 bases and J by 9 bases, with 18 bases between the two germline ends. In germline, CDR1 is MNHNS, CDR2 SASEGT. The CDR3 reads CASSDITEYERQYF. Written as DNA, the CDR3 is TGTGCCAGCAGTGACATCACAGAGTACGAGAGGCAGTACTTC.

This chain joins TRBV28 and TRBJ2-2; perhaps TRBD2 as D (6 bases). This CDR3 spans 15 amino acids. In germline, CDR1 is MDHEN, CDR2 SYDVKM. V dropped 5 bases and J dropped 5 bases, with 15 bases sitting between them. In DNA form, the CDR3 reads TGTGCCAGCAGTCGTAGCGGTCCAGGGACCGGGGAGCTGTTTTTT. The encoded protein is CASSRSGPGTGELFF.

This clone occurred a few times. V and J are TRBV27 and TRBJ2-3; a possible D gene is TRBD1 (6 bases). Germline values: CDR1 MNHEY, CDR2 SMNVEV (reference sequence). The CDR3 has 14 amino acids. Trimming took 4 bases from V and 3 from J, leaving 11 bases between them. CDR3 amino acids: CASSSDRRTDTQYF. Written as DNA, the CDR3 is TGTGCCAGCAGTTCGGACAGAAGGACAGATACGCAGTATTTT.

V usage is TRBV7-8 and J usage is TRBJ1-1; maybe TRBD1 (6 bases). Between the trimmed V and J ends, which lost 0 bases and 1 base, there was a span of 12 bases. Germline-derived CDR1 and CDR2 are SGHVS and FQNEAQ. The CDR3 is made up of 16 amino acids. The CDR3 DNA reads TGTGCCAGCAGCTTAGCCTACAGGGATAAGAACACTGAAGCTTTCTTT. Translating it yields CASSLAYRDKNTEAFF.

The rearrangement links TRBV18 to TRBJ1-1; possibly TRBD1 for D (6 bases). The CDR3 contains 15 residues. Per germline, CDR1 KGHSH and CDR2 LQKENI. With 4 bases removed from V and 3 bases from J, the gap between germline ends came to 15 bases. CDR3 protein: CASSRYRVGDTEAFF. For the CDR3, the DNA is TGTGCCAGCTCACGATACAGGGTTGGAGACACTGAAGCTTTCTTT. Full variable domain (remainder filled in from reference TRBV18 and TRBJ1-1): NAGVMQNPRHLVRRRGQEARLRCSPMKGHSHVYWYRQLPEEGLKFMVYLQKENIIDESGMPKERFSAEFPKEGPSILRIQQVVRGDSAAYFCASSRYRVGDTEAFFGQGTRLTVV.

The chain carries TRBV3-1 (or the pseudogene TRBV3-2) and TRBJ1-4; 7 bases map to TRBD1. The CDR3 has 16 amino acids. Trimming took 4 bases from V and 2 from J; bases not matched to a gene: 7. The germline V gene encodes CDR1 LGHDT and CDR2 YNNKEL (reference sequence). CDR3 sequence reads: CASSRQGRTTNEKLFF. The CDR3 DNA follows: TGTGCCAGCAGCCGACAGGGTAGGACTACTAATGAAAAACTGTTTTTT.

V usage is TRBV7-6 and J usage is TRBJ2-1, with 8 nucleotides matching TRBD1. The CDR3 is 17 amino acids. Germline CDR1 reads SGHVS; CDR2 reads FNYEAQ. V was pared by 0 bases and J by 2 bases, with 6 bases of the junction left unmatched. The CDR3 loop is CASSLADRGGTYNEQFF. The CDR3 region has the DNA TGTGCCAGCAGCTTAGCCGACAGGGGTGGGACCTACAATGAGCAGTTCTTC.

This chain joins TRBV6-6 and TRBJ2-7; 7 positions match TRBD1. In germline, CDR1 is MNHNY, CDR2 SVGAGI (reference sequence). The V and J ends lost 6 bases and 3 bases, in that order; junction bases with no gene match: 8. CDR3 length: 14 amino acids. CDR3 bases: TGTGCCAGCAGCCACGGGACAGATAACTACGAGCAGTACTTC. It translates to CASSHGTDNYEQYF.

The rearrangement joins TRBV9 to TRBJ1-3; unclear D gene. The CDR3 has 14 residues. Germline V gives CDR1 SGDLS, CDR2 YYNGEE. V dropped 2 bases and J dropped 0 bases, with 6 bases sitting between them. The CDR3 bases are TGTGCCAGCAGCGTCGACTTCTCTGGAAACACCATATATTTT. Protein sequence: CASSVDFSGNTIYF.

J is TRBJ1-2 and V is TRBV7-9; the match to TRBD1 covers 7 bases. The CDR3 totals 14 residues. Losses at the gene ends were 4 bases for V and 7 bases for J; bases not matched to a gene: 9. Germline V gene sequence: CDR1 SEHNR, CDR2 FQNEAQ (reference sequence). CDR3 loop: CASSYPGQSGGYTF. The DNA for the CDR3 is TGTGCCAGCAGCTATCCGGGACAGTCCGGTGGCTACACCTTC.

The V call is TRBV5-1, the J call TRBJ2-7; perhaps TRBD2 as D (5 bases). V dropped 3 bases and J dropped 7 bases, with 14 bases sitting between them. There are 13 residues in the CDR3. Per germline, CDR1 SGHRS and CDR2 YFSETQ. CDR3 amino acids: CASSSDSVGEQYF. The CDR3 DNA sequence: TGCGCCAGCAGCTCGGACTCAGTGGGAGAGCAGTACTTC.

The rearrangement uses TRBV29-1 and TRBJ2-7, with D perhaps matching TRBD2 (6 bases). This CDR3 has 15 residues. Looked up from germline, CDR1 is SQVTM and CDR2 is ANQGSEA. V was cut by 1 base and J by 5 bases, with 18 bases left in between. The CDR3 region is CSVEGLGGRDDEQYF. For the CDR3, the DNA is TGCAGCGTTGAAGGTCTGGGGGGTAGGGATGACGAGCAGTACTTC.

The sample holds one count of this clone. J is TRBJ2-7 and V is TRBV7-2; D uncertain. Germline loops: CDR1 SGHTA, CDR2 FQGNSA. The CDR3 totals 13 residues. Trimming removed 4 bases from V and 2 bases from J, with 9 bases in between. CDR3 nucleotides: TGTGCCAGCAGCTCCCTACCCACCTACGAGCAGTACTTC. As protein: CASSSLPTYEQYF.

The chain is built from TRBV6-1 and TRBJ2-1; 8 bases match TRBD1. This CDR3 region has 16 residues. Germline assignment: CDR1 MNHNS and CDR2 SASEGT. Trimming removed 3 bases from V and 2 bases from J; junction bases left unmatched: 6. The CDR3 sequence is CASSETPGGPYNEQFF. The CDR3 nucleotides are TGTGCCAGCAGTGAGACCCCAGGGGGCCCCTACAATGAGCAGTTCTTC.

The genes are TRBV4-2 and TRBJ1-3; 9 nucleotides align to TRBD1. The germline gives CDR1 LGHNA, CDR2 YNFKEQ. V shed 3 bases, J shed 4 bases, and the junction held 7 bases outside the gene matches. CDR3 length: 16 amino acids. The CDR3 reads CASSQQTGTGGNTIYF. CDR3 sequence (DNA): TGTGCCAGCAGCCAGCAAACCGGGACAGGGGGAAACACCATATATTTT.

This rearrangement joins TRBV4-1 to TRBJ1-2; 9 bases fit TRBD1. The V gene end was trimmed by 4 bases and the J gene end by 3 bases; junction bases not matched to a gene: 9. CDR3 length: 16 amino acids. From germline, CDR1 is MGHRA and CDR2 YSYEKL. This chain's CDR3 is CASSPGTGRGDYGYTF. Here the CDR3 DNA reads TGCGCCAGCAGCCCCGGGACAGGGAGAGGTGACTATGGCTACACCTTC.

V and J are TRBV11-3 and TRBJ2-5; D is undetermined. The CDR3 is made up of 13 amino acids. Between the trimmed V and J ends, which lost 1 base and 5 bases, there was a span of 8 bases. Germline V lookup: CDR1 SGHNT, CDR2 YENEEA. In DNA, the CDR3 is TGTGCCAGCAGCTTAGCCGTCTCGGAGACCCAGTACTTC. This gives the protein CASSLAVSETQYF.